A selection of T cell receptor beta chains follows, all from one sample in a study of T cell changes during pregnancy in multiple sclerosis. The assay was immunoSEQ multiplex PCR, and TCRdb's table has in-frame clones only and misses some. The data hold some 40,000 clones, with 80% to 90% observed a single time. Sample: CD4+ T cells from peripheral blood mononuclear cells, taken in the first trimester of pregnancy. These receptors all stem from a female donor with multiple sclerosis, enrolled in a pregnancy study. Each CDR3 is given with its conserved first and last residue. D genes are given only for firm matches. Size is stated for part of the rows, as once, few or many counts, or as a class when the clone is expanded.

j_call: TRBJ2-1; clone_size: NA; v_call: TRBV7-2; d_call: NA; cdr3_aa: CASSLVFRGESYEQFF; cdr3_nt: TGTGCCAGCAGCTTAGTTTTCCGCGGGGAGAGCTATGAGCAGTTCTTC
j_call: TRBJ1-2; clone_size: NA; v_call: TRBV9; d_call: TRBD1; cdr3_aa: CASSIQGAPYGYTF; cdr3_nt: TGTGCCAGCAGCATACAGGGGGCGCCCTATGGCTACACCTTC
j_call: TRBJ2-5; clone_size: few; v_call: TRBV7-9; d_call: NA; cdr3_aa: CASSIRETQYF; cdr3_nt: TGTGCCAGCAGCATCAGGGAGACCCAGTACTTC
j_call: TRBJ2-2; clone_size: NA; v_call: TRBV4-3; d_call: TRBD2; cdr3_aa: CASSQVISGLAGYSGELFF; cdr3_nt: TGCGCCAGCAGCCAAGTAATTTCCGGACTAGCGGGGTATTCCGGGGAGCTGTTTTTT
j_call: TRBJ2-7; clone_size: few; v_call: TRBV6-1; d_call: NA; cdr3_aa: CATKVRQGLYEQYF; cdr3_nt: TGTGCCACCAAGGTGAGGCAGGGGCTGTACGAGCAGTACTTC
j_call: TRBJ1-1; clone_size: NA; v_call: TRBV7-2; d_call: NA; cdr3_aa: CASSLSGGGTEAFF; cdr3_nt: TGTGCCAGCAGCTTATCGGGAGGTGGGACTGAAGCTTTCTTT
j_call: TRBJ1-4; clone_size: once; v_call: TRBV30; d_call: NA; cdr3_aa: CAWNLPGKREKLFF; cdr3_nt: TGTGCCTGGAATCTTCCGGGGAAAAGGGAAAAACTGTTTTTT
j_call: TRBJ2-7; clone_size: NA; v_call: TRBV14; d_call: NA; cdr3_aa: CASEDTAYEQYF; cdr3_nt: TGTGCCAGCGAGGACACAGCCTACGAGCAGTACTTC
j_call: TRBJ2-3; clone_size: NA; v_call: TRBV6-6; d_call: NA; cdr3_aa: CASSPGRLPNTDTQYF; cdr3_nt: TGTGCCAGCAGCCCAGGAAGATTGCCAAACACAGATACGCAGTATTTT
j_call: TRBJ2-5; clone_size: NA; v_call: TRBV30; d_call: TRBD2; cdr3_aa: CAWSATSGITYQETQYF; cdr3_nt: TGTGCCTGGAGTGCTACTAGCGGTATAACATATCAAGAGACCCAGTACTTC
j_call: TRBJ2-5; clone_size: NA; v_call: TRBV5-1; d_call: TRBD2; cdr3_aa: CASSLRGEQETQYF; cdr3_nt: TGCGCCAGCAGCTTACGGGGGGAACAAGAGACCCAGTACTTC
j_call: TRBJ2-3; clone_size: NA; v_call: TRBV19; d_call: TRBD1; cdr3_aa: CAVGDRGLDTQYF; cdr3_nt: TGTGCAGTGGGGGACAGGGGGCTAGATACGCAGTATTTT
j_call: TRBJ1-5; clone_size: NA; v_call: TRBV21-1; d_call: NA; cdr3_aa: CASSKGALYQPQHF; cdr3_nt: TGTGCCAGCAGCAAAGGCGCCCTGTATCAGCCCCAGCATTTT
j_call: TRBJ2-2; clone_size: NA; v_call: TRBV19; d_call: TRBD2; cdr3_aa: CASRVISGSGDTGELFF; cdr3_nt: TGTGCCAGTAGAGTTATTAGCGGGAGCGGTGACACCGGGGAGCTGTTTTTT
j_call: TRBJ1-2; clone_size: NA; v_call: TRBV19; d_call: TRBD1; cdr3_aa: CASTPPRTGGYGYTF; cdr3_nt: TGTGCCAGTACCCCACCACGGACAGGGGGGTATGGCTACACCTTC
j_call: TRBJ1-3; clone_size: NA; v_call: TRBV6-5; d_call: NA; cdr3_aa: CASSFRATSSGNTIYF; cdr3_nt: TGTGCCAGCAGTTTCAGGGCCACCAGCTCTGGAAACACCATATATTTT
j_call: TRBJ2-5; clone_size: NA; v_call: TRBV29-1; d_call: TRBD1; cdr3_aa: CSVGTGTQETQYF; cdr3_nt: TGCAGCGTTGGGACAGGGACTCAAGAGACCCAGTACTTC
j_call: TRBJ2-1; clone_size: once; v_call: TRBV11-2; d_call: NA; cdr3_aa: CASSLDPGITYNEQFF; cdr3_nt: TGTGCCAGCAGCTTAGATCCCGGGATAACCTACAATGAGCAGTTCTTC
j_call: TRBJ2-7; clone_size: many; v_call: TRBV29-1; d_call: TRBD2; cdr3_aa: CSARTSGSFDEQYF; cdr3_nt: TGCAGCGCCAGGACTAGCGGGAGCTTTGACGAGCAGTACTTC
j_call: TRBJ2-2; clone_size: once; v_call: TRBV5-1; d_call: NA; cdr3_aa: CASSFGQDTGELFF; cdr3_nt: TGCGCCAGCAGCTTTGGACAAGACACCGGGGAGCTGTTTTTT
j_call: TRBJ1-2; clone_size: few; v_call: TRBV30; d_call: TRBD1; cdr3_aa: CAWARDRKYGYTF; cdr3_nt: TGTGCCTGGGCCCGGGACAGAAAATATGGCTACACCTTC
j_call: TRBJ1-6; clone_size: NA; v_call: TRBV30; d_call: TRBD1; cdr3_aa: CAWSTTRTGPPNSPLHF; cdr3_nt: TGTGCCTGGAGTACTACCCGGACAGGGCCCCCAAATTCACCCCTCCACTTT
j_call: TRBJ2-1; clone_size: NA; v_call: TRBV7-3; d_call: TRBD1; cdr3_aa: CASSPWDRGGEQFF; cdr3_nt: TGTGCCAGCAGCCCGTGGGACAGGGGGGGTGAGCAGTTCTTC
j_call: TRBJ2-7; clone_size: NA; v_call: TRBV7-2; d_call: NA; cdr3_aa: CASRGGPGSMQYF; cdr3_nt: TGTGCCAGCAGGGGGGGGCCGGGGTCTATGCAGTACTTC
j_call: TRBJ2-7; clone_size: NA; v_call: TRBV11-2; d_call: TRBD1; cdr3_aa: CASRKPGQGTYEQYF; cdr3_nt: TGTGCCAGCAGAAAACCGGGACAGGGGACCTACGAGCAGTACTTC
j_call: TRBJ1-1; clone_size: NA; v_call: TRBV30; d_call: NA; cdr3_aa: CAWSDSHTEAFF; cdr3_nt: TGTGCCTGGAGCGACAGCCACACTGAAGCTTTCTTT
j_call: TRBJ1-1; clone_size: NA; v_call: TRBV14; d_call: TRBD1; cdr3_aa: CASSQTGGTEAFF; cdr3_nt: TGTGCCAGCAGCCAAACAGGGGGCACTGAAGCTTTCTTT
j_call: TRBJ1-1; clone_size: NA; v_call: TRBV6-1; d_call: NA; cdr3_aa: CASSEFPRDTEAFF; cdr3_nt: TGTGCCAGCAGTGAATTCCCCAGGGACACTGAAGCTTTCTTT
j_call: TRBJ2-3; clone_size: once; v_call: TRBV2; d_call: TRBD1; cdr3_aa: CASSGTGETDTQYF; cdr3_nt: TGTGCCAGCAGCGGGACAGGGGAGACAGATACGCAGTATTTT